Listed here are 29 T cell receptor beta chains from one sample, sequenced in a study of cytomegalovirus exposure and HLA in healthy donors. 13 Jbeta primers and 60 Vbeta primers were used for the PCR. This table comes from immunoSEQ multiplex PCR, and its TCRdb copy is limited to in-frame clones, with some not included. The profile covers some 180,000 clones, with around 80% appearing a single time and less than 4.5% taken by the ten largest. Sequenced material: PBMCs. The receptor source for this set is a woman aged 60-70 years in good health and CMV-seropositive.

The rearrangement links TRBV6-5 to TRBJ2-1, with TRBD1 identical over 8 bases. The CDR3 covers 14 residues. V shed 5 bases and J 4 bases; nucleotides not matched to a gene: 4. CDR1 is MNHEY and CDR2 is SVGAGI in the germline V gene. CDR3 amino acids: CASSPGGSYNEQFF. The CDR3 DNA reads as TGTGCCAGCAGTCCAGGGGGCTCTTACAATGAGCAGTTCTTC.

Written as DNA, the CDR3 is TGTGCCAGCAGCGTAGTAGTCGGGACAGGGTTGACCGGGGAGCTGTTTTTT. Amino acids: CASSVVVGTGLTGELFF. The V gene is TRBV9, the J gene TRBJ2-2; 9 positions match TRBD1. Trimming cost V 0 bases and J 5 bases; bases outside gene matches: 8. Germline lookup yields CDR1 SGDLS and CDR2 YYNGEE. The CDR3 runs to 17 residues.

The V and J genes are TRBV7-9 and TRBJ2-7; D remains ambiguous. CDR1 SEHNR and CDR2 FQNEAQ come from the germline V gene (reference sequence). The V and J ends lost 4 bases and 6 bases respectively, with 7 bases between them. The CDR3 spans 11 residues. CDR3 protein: CASSSSGEQYF. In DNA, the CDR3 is TGTGCCAGCAGCTCGTCGGGCGAGCAGTACTTC.

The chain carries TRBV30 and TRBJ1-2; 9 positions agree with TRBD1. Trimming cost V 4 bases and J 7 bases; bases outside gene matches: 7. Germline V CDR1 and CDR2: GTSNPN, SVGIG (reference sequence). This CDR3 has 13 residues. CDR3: CAWNPGQGVGYTF. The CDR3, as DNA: TGTGCCTGGAACCCGGGACAGGGTGTTGGCTACACCTTC.

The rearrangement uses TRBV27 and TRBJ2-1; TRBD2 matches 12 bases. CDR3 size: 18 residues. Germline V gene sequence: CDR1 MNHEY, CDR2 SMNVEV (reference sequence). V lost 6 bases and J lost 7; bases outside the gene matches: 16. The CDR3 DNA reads TGTGCCAGCAGCACGTCTCTAGCGGGGGGGGTTCTGCGGAATGAGCAGTTCTTC. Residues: CASSTSLAGGVLRNEQFF.

The CDR3, as DNA: TGCGCCAGCAGCTTGGGTGAGGGTACGGATGAGCAGTTCTTC. Translation gives CASSLGEGTDEQFF. V and J are TRBV5-1 and TRBJ2-1; weak D call: TRBD2 (5 bases). Germline V lookup: CDR1 SGHRS, CDR2 YFSETQ. The CDR3 has 14 amino acids. Deletions cut 0 bases from V and 8 bases from J, with 12 bases between.

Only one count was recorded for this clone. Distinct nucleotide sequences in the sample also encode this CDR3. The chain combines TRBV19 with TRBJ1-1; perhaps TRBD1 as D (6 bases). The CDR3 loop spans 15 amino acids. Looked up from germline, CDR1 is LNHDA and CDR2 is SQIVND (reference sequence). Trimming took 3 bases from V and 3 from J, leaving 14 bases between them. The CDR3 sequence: CASSMRGARDTEAFF. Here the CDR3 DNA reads TGTGCCAGTAGTATGCGGGGGGCGCGCGACACTGAAGCTTTCTTT.

The CDR3 reads CASGGGTRGGGEQYF. The CDR3 DNA sequence: TGTGCCAGTGGGGGAGGGACTAGAGGTGGAGGCGAGCAGTACTTC. The chain has TRBV19 and TRBJ2-7; 8 bases fit TRBD2. Germline CDR1 is LNHDA and CDR2 is SQIVND (reference sequence). J gave up 6 bases and V 8 bases, and 15 bases lay outside the gene matches. The CDR3 totals 15 residues.

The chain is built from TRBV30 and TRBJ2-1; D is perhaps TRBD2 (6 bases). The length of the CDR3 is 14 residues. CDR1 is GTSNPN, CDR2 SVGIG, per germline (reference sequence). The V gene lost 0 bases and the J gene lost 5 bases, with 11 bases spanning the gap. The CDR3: CAWSVLAAHNEQFF. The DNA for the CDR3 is TGTGCCTGGAGTGTATTAGCGGCTCACAATGAGCAGTTCTTC.

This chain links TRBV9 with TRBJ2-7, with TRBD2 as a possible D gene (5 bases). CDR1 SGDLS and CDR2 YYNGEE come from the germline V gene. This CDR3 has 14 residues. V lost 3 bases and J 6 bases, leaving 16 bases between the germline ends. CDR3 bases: TGTGCCAGCAGCGGTAGCGCCTATAACTGCGAGCAGTACTTC. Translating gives CASSGSAYNCEQYF.

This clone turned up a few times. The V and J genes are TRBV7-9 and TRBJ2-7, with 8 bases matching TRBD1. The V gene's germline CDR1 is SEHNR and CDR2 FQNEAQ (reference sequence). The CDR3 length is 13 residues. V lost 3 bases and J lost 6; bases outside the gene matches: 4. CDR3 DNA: TGTGCCAGCAGCTTGGACAGGGCAGCCGAGCAGTACTTC. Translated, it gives CASSLDRAAEQYF.

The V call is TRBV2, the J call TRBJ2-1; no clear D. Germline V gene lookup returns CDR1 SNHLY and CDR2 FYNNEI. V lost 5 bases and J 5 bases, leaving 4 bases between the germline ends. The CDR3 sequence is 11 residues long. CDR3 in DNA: TGTGCCAGCAGTTCAGACAATGAGCAGTTCTTC. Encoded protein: CASSSDNEQFF. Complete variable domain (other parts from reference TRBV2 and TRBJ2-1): EPEVTQTPSHQVTQMGQEVILRCVPISNHLYFYWYRQILGQKVEFLVSFYNNEISEKSEIFDDQFSVERPDGSNFTLKIRSTKLEDSAMYFCASSSDNEQFFGPGTRLTVL.

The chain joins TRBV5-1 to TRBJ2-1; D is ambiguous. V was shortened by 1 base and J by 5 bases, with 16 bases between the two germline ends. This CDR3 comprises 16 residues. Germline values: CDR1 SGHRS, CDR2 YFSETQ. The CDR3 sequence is CASSLLRVGRDNEQFF. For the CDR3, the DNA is TGCGCCAGCAGCTTGTTACGGGTCGGCCGAGACAATGAGCAGTTCTTC.

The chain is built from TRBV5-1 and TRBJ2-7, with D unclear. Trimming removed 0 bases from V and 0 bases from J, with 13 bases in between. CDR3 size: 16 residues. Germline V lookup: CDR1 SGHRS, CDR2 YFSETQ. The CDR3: CASSLVGTRSSYEQYF. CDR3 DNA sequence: TGCGCCAGCAGCTTGGTCGGCACCCGGAGCTCCTACGAGCAGTACTTC.

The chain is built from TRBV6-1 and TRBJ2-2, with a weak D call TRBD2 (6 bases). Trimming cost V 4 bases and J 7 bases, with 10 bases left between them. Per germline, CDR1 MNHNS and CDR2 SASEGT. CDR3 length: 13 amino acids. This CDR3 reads CASSGVGGGELFF. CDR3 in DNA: TGTGCCAGCAGTGGAGTCGGGGGCGGGGAGCTGTTTTTT.

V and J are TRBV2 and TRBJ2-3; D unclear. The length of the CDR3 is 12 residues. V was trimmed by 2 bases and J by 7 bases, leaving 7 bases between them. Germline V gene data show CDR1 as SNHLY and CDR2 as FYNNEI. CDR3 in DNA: TGTGCCAGCAGTGAACCCCCCTATACGCAGTATTTT. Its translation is CASSEPPYTQYF.

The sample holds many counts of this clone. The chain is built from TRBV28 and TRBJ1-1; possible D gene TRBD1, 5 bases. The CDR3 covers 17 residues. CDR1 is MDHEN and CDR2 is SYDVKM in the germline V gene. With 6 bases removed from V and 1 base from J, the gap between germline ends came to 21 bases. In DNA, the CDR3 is TGTGCCAGCAGGGACTCCCTGGGGGGAAAAGGGAACACTGAAGCTTTCTTT. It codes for CASRDSLGGKGNTEAFF.

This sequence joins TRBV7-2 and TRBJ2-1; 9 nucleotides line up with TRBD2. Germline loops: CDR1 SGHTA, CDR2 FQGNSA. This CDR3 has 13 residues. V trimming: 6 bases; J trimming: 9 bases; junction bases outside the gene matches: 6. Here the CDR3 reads CASRAIAGVEQFF. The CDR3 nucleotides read TGTGCCAGCAGAGCTATAGCGGGAGTTGAGCAGTTCTTC.

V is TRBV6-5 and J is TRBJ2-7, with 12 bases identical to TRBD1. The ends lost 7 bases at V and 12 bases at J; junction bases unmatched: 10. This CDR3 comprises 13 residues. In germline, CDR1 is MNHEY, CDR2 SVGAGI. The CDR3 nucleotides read TGTGCCAGCAATTCCGGGACAGGGGGCGGTCCGTACTTC. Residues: CASNSGTGGGPYF.

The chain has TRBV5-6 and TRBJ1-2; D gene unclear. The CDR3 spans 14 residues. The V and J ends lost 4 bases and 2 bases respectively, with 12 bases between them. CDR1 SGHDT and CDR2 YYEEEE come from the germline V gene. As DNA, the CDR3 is TGTGCCAGCAGCATGAACAGAGCCAACTATGGCTACACCTTC. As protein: CASSMNRANYGYTF.

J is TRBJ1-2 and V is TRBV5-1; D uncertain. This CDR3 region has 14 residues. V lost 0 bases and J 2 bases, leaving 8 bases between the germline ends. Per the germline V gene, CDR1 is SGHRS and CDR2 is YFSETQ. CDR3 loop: CASSLGQANYGYTF. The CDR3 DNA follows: TGCGCCAGCAGCTTGGGCCAGGCCAACTATGGCTACACCTTC.

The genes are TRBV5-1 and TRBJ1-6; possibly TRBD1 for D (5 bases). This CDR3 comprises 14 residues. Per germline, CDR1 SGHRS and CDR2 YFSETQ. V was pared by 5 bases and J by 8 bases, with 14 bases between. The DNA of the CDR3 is TGCGCCAGCAGGCAGGGAGGAATCGATTCACCCCTCCACTTT. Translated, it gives CASRQGGIDSPLHF. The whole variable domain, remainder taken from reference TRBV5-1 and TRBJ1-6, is KAGVTQTPRYLIKTRGQQVTLSCSPISGHRSVSWYQQTPGQGLQFLFEYFSETQRNKGNFPGRFSGRQFSNSRSEMNVSTLELGDSALYLCASRQGGIDSPLHFGNGTRLTVT.

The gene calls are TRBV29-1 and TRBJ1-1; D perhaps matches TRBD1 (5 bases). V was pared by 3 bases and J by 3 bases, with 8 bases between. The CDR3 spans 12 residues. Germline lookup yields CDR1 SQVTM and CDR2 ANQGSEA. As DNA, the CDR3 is TGCAGCGTTGACAGGGTCGACACTGAAGCTTTCTTT. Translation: CSVDRVDTEAFF.

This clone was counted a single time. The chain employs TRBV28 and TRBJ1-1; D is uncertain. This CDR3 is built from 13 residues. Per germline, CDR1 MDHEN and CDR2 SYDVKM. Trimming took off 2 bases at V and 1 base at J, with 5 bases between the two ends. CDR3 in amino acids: CASSLPQNTEAFF. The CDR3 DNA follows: TGTGCCAGCAGTTTACCCCAGAACACTGAAGCTTTCTTT.

Here the CDR3 reads CASRLEPLGGYNSPLHF. DNA of the CDR3: TGTGCAAGTCGCCTAGAACCGTTGGGGGGTTATAATTCACCCCTCCACTTT. V is TRBV12-2 and J is TRBJ1-6. TRBV12-2 is listed as a pseudogene. This CDR3 comprises 17 residues.

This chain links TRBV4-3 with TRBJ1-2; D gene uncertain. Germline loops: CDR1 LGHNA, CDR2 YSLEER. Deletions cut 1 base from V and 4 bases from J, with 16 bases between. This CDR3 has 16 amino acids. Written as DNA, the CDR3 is TGCGCCAGCAGCCAAGGGTTCTCCCCTAGCTCCTATGGCTACACCTTC. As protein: CASSQGFSPSSYGYTF.

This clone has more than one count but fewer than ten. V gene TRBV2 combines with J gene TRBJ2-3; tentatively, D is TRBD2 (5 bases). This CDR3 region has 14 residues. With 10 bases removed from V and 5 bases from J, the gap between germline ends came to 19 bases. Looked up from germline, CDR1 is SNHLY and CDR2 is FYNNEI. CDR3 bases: TGTGCCACAGTCGAGGCTAGCAATGGAGATACGCAGTATTTT. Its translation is CATVEASNGDTQYF.

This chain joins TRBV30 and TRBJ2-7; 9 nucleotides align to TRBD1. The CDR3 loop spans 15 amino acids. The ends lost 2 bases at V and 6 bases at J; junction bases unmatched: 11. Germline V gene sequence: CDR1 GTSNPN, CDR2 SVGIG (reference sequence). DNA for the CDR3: TGTGCCTGGAGTCCCCCGGGACAGGGCACTCTCGAGCAGTACTTC. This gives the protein CAWSPPGQGTLEQYF. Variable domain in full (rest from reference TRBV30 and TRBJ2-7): SQTIHQWPATLVQPVGSPLSLECTVEGTSNPNLYWYRQAAGRGLQLLFYSVGIGQISSEVPQNLSASRPQDRQFILSSKKLLLSDSGFYLCAWSPPGQGTLEQYFGPGTRLTVT.

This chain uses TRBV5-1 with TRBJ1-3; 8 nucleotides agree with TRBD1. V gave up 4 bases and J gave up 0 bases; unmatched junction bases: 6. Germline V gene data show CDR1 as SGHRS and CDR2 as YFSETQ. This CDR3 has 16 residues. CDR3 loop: CASSGGQGNSGNTIYF. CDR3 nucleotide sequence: TGCGCCAGCAGCGGTGGACAGGGAAACTCTGGAAACACCATATATTTT.